The sample holds one count of the clone carrying this TCR beta chain. Germline V gene sequence: CDR1 DFQATT, CDR2 SNEGSKA (reference sequence). CDR3 length equals 14 residues. V was pared by 3 bases and J by 2 bases, with 14 bases between. Some clones are missing from TCRdb's copy, which holds only in-frame ones; the method was immunoSEQ multiplex PCR. The repertoire includes roughly 120,000 clones, roughly 92% of them detected once, and roughly 2.6% sits in the top ten. The data were obtained in a study of control samples from healthy donors and cancer patients. The chain combines TRBV20-1 with TRBJ2-7, with a weak D call TRBD1 (5 bases). The specimen sequenced was blood. This clonotype was sampled from a man younger than 45 in good health. The CDR3 spells CSASALDSPYEQYF. The CDR3 DNA is TGCAGTGCTAGTGCCCTCGACAGCCCCTACGAGCAGTACTTC.